The 21 T cell receptor beta chains below come from one sample, sequenced in a study of response to subunit inactivated influenza vaccine. TCRdb fed the RT-PCR reads into MiXCR, producing one record per CDR3 protein. The sample contains roughly 700,000 distinct CDR3 sequences, about 14% of which appear only once. The specimen comprised PBMCs from blood, sampled 14 to 15 days before vaccination. The receptors shown here come from a man aged 50 to 59 who received an inactivated influenza vaccine.

A few counts support this clonotype. The chain is built from TRBV7-9 and TRBJ2-7, with 9 positions matching TRBD2. Germline V gene sequence: CDR1 SEHNR, CDR2 FQNEAQ (reference sequence). The V gene end was trimmed by 5 bases and the J gene end by 2 bases; junction bases not matched to a gene: 7. The CDR3 length is 15 residues. The CDR3 sequence is CASSMAGTSTYEQYF. CDR3 nucleotides: TGTGCCAGCAGCATGGCCGGGACTAGCACCTACGAGCAGTACTTC.

This clonotype was seen repeatedly, ten times or more. The chain uses TRBV12-3 or TRBV12-4 and TRBJ2-1; a weak D match, TRBD2 (5 bases). CDR3 length equals 11 residues. V was shortened by 7 bases and J by 15 bases, with 16 bases between the two germline ends. CDR3 coding DNA: TGTGCCAGCACCAACCTTAGAGAGGGGTTCTTC. Its protein is CASTNLREGFF.

This clonotype came up many times. Compared with germline, one end of the junction differs, possibly owing to a read error. V usage is TRBV5-1 and J usage is TRBJ2-7; the match to TRBD2 covers 7 bases. Germline CDR1 is SGHRS and CDR2 is YFSETQ. The CDR3 is 15 residues long. CDR3 nucleotides: TGTGCCAGCAGTCTCGGGACGGGGGGCTCCTACGAGCAGTACTTC. This translates into CASSLGTGGSYEQYF.

V is TRBV6-2 or TRBV6-3 and J is TRBJ2-1, with 7 positions matching TRBD2. V trimming: 2 bases; J trimming: 9 bases; junction bases outside the gene matches: 7. CDR1 MNHEY and CDR2 SVGEGT come from the germline V gene. The CDR3 has 14 amino acids. The CDR3, as DNA: TGTGCCAGCAGTTACCCGGGGCGCGGGGGTGAGCAGTTCTTC. The encoded protein is CASSYPGRGGEQFF.

The rearrangement joins TRBV2 to TRBJ2-1, with 12 bases lining up with TRBD2. Trimming at V came to 3 bases and at J to 8 bases, leaving 5 bases not matched to a gene. The germline CDR1 and CDR2 sequences are SNHLY and FYNNEI. The CDR3 consists of 15 residues. The CDR3 region is CASSDGLAGNDEQFF. The CDR3, as DNA: TGTGCCAGCAGTGATGGACTAGCGGGGAACGATGAGCAGTTCTTC.

This clonotype was picked up a small number of times. This chain joins TRBV27 and TRBJ1-2; 9 positions match TRBD1. Germline V CDR1 and CDR2: MNHEY, SMNVEV (reference sequence). V gave up 8 bases and J gave up 3 bases; unmatched junction bases: 10. The CDR3 is 15 amino acids. The CDR3 region is CASRPAQGADYGYTF. The CDR3, as DNA: TGTGCCAGCCGCCCCGCACAGGGGGCGGACTATGGCTACACCTTC.

The rearrangement joins TRBV6-2 or TRBV6-3 to TRBJ1-5; tentative D call: TRBD1 (6 bases). Trimming left V 2 bases short and J 4 bases short, with 12 bases between. Germline CDR1 is MNHEY and CDR2 is SVGEGT. The CDR3 has 15 residues. The DNA of the CDR3 is TGTGCCAGCAGTTACCTGGACAGCCTTAATCAGCCCCAGCATTTT. Amino acids: CASSYLDSLNQPQHF.

The chain employs TRBV21-1 and TRBJ2-7; TRBD2, the table's D call, lacks a check against the DNA. TRBV21-1 is an annotated pseudogene. There are 17 residues in the CDR3. The CDR3 region has the DNA TGTGCCAGCAGCAAAGTTCAGAGACTAGCGTTGTACTACGAGCAGTACTTC. Its protein product is CASSKVQRLALYYEQYF.

This chain uses TRBV9 with TRBJ2-7, with a possible D match to TRBD1 (6 bases). Germline V gives CDR1 SGDLS, CDR2 YYNGEE. Deletions cut 0 bases from V and 2 bases from J, with 6 bases between. The CDR3 loop spans 13 amino acids. CDR3 sequence (DNA): TGTGCCAGCAGCGTAGGGGACACCTACGAGCAGTACTTC. This codes for CASSVGDTYEQYF.

This clonotype has ten or more counts. The chain couples TRBV10-3 to TRBJ2-7, with D perhaps TRBD1 (6 bases). The CDR3 extends over 13 amino acids. Trimming took off 3 bases at V and 4 bases at J, with 10 bases between the two ends. Looked up from germline, CDR1 is ENHRY and CDR2 is SYGVKD. The CDR3 here is CAISDTGKYEQYF. The CDR3 DNA is TGTGCCATCAGTGACACAGGGAAGTACGAGCAGTACTTC.

This clonotype was counted ten times or more. The chain has TRBV12-3 or TRBV12-4 and TRBJ2-3; D is uncertain. This CDR3 has 12 residues. The V end was cut by 6 bases, the J end by 0 bases, with 4 bases between. This CDR3 reads CASRGSTDTQYF. The CDR3 coding sequence is TGTGCCAGCAGGGGGAGCACAGATACGCAGTATTTT.

This chain links TRBV20-1 with TRBJ2-7, with 13 bases identical to TRBD2. Looked up from germline, CDR1 is DFQATT and CDR2 is SNEGSKA (reference sequence). The junction had 8 bases not matched to a gene; V was cut back by 2 bases and J by 7 bases. CDR3 length: 15 amino acids. The CDR3 bases are TGCAGTGCTAGATCACTAGCGGGGGGGCCGGGGGAGCAGTACTTC. Protein product: CSARSLAGGPGEQYF.

The V and J genes are TRBV2 and TRBJ2-2; 9 nucleotides line up with TRBD2. The CDR3 has 16 residues. The V segment lost 8 bases and the J segment 4 bases; nucleotides outside the gene matches: 11. In germline, CDR1 is SNHLY, CDR2 FYNNEI. Written as DNA, the CDR3 is TGTGCCAGCGACCACCTAGCGGGGACTCCCACCGGGGAGCTGTTTTTT. It is translated as CASDHLAGTPTGELFF.

V gene TRBV7-2 combines with J gene TRBJ1-2; TRBD1 matches at 9 bases. V trimming: 6 bases; J trimming: 3 bases; junction bases outside the gene matches: 5. CDR3 size: 14 residues. Germline V gene sequence: CDR1 SGHTA, CDR2 FQGNSA. This CDR3 reads CASRTGGVDYGYTF. CDR3 in DNA: TGTGCCAGCAGAACAGGGGGCGTCGACTATGGCTACACCTTC.

This clonotype was observed a few times. The chain couples TRBV5-1 to TRBJ1-2, with D possibly TRBD1 on 6 matching bases. This CDR3 is 12 amino acids long. Germline V gene data show CDR1 as SGHRS and CDR2 as YFSETQ. With 1 base removed from V and 8 bases from J, the gap between germline ends came to 9 bases. In nucleotides, the CDR3 is TGCGCCAGCAGCTTGACAGGGATGGGCTACACCTTC. Translation gives CASSLTGMGYTF.

This chain uses TRBV5-1 with TRBJ2-3; 7 bases are a match to TRBD2. After removal of 4 bases from V and 2 bases from J, the junction contained 4 bases not matched to a gene. Germline V gives CDR1 SGHRS, CDR2 YFSETQ. The CDR3 sequence is 14 residues long. The CDR3 DNA reads as TGCGCCAGCAGCATTGGACTAGTCACAGATACGCAGTATTTT. It yields the protein CASSIGLVTDTQYF.

This clonotype was detected many times. The J gene is TRBJ1-5, the V gene TRBV4-1; D possibly corresponds to TRBD1 (6 bases). Looked up from germline, CDR1 is MGHRA and CDR2 is YSYEKL. The CDR3 runs to 14 residues. V lost 1 base, J lost 7 bases, and 11 bases lay in between. CDR3 in DNA: TGCGCCAGCAGCCAAGGTCGGGGGCCCCAGCCCCAGCATTTT. It codes for CASSQGRGPQPQHF.

This clonotype occurred a few times. V and J are TRBV5-1 and TRBJ2-2; D is perhaps TRBD2 (6 bases). Deletions cut 4 bases from V and 5 bases from J, with 12 bases between. This CDR3 has 14 amino acids. CDR1 is SGHRS and CDR2 is YFSETQ in the germline V gene. In DNA, the CDR3 is TGCGCCAGCAGCCCCCAGGGACTTACCGGGGAGCTGTTTTTT. It is translated as CASSPQGLTGELFF.

A few counts support this clonotype. J is TRBJ1-1 and V is TRBV6-1; 8 bases are shared with TRBD1. From germline, CDR1 is MNHNS and CDR2 SASEGT. This CDR3 has 14 amino acids. The trim removed 6 bases at V and 4 bases at J, leaving 7 bases unmatched. The CDR3 DNA is TGTGCCAGCAGGGCAGGGGGCTCAGGCACTGAAGCTTTCTTT. It is translated as CASRAGGSGTEAFF.

The chain couples TRBV9 to TRBJ2-1, with D tentatively TRBD2 (5 bases). The germline V gene encodes CDR1 SGDLS and CDR2 YYNGEE. The length of the CDR3 is 16 residues. Trimming shortened V by 4 bases and J by 6 bases, and 20 bases separated the two germline ends. Written as DNA, the CDR3 is TGTGCCAGCAGCCCCCGGGGAGCAAACATCGCCAATGAGCAGTTCTTC. Translated: CASSPRGANIANEQFF.

This chain links TRBV20-1 with TRBJ1-4; 8 nucleotides agree with TRBD1. Looked up from germline, CDR1 is DFQATT and CDR2 is SNEGSKA (reference sequence). CDR3 size: 12 residues. CDR3 residues: CRVGQGGEKLFF. As DNA, the CDR3 is TGCAGGGTCGGACAGGGCGGTGAAAAACTGTTTTTT.